The 4 T cell receptor beta chains below come from one sample, sequenced in a study of control samples from healthy donors and cancer patients. Generated by immunoSEQ multiplex PCR, the TCRdb table keeps only in-frame clones and is missing some. The sample includes roughly 30,000 clones, approximately 93% seen only once; the top ten take about 1.5%. What was sequenced was PBMCs. These TCRs come from a man aged 35 to 55 with colorectal cancer.

V and J are TRBV5-1 and TRBJ1-4, with D possibly matching TRBD1 (5 bases). CDR3 length equals 15 residues. V lost 5 bases and J lost 8, with 19 bases in between. Germline V gene sequence: CDR1 SGHRS, CDR2 YFSETQ. The DNA for the CDR3 is TGCGCCAGCAGTTCGACCGGGACGGAGACAGAAAAACTGTTTTTT. Encoded protein: CASSSTGTETEKLFF. The full variable domain, with the rest looked up from reference TRBV5-1 and TRBJ1-4, is KAGVTQTPRYLIKTRGQQVTLSCSPISGHRSVSWYQQTPGQGLQFLFEYFSETQRNKGNFPGRFSGRQFSNSRSEMNVSTLELGDSALYLCASSSTGTETEKLFFGSGTQLSVL.

This sequence joins TRBV6-4 and TRBJ1-1; 9 positions agree with TRBD1. Germline assignment: CDR1 MRHNA and CDR2 SNTAGT. The V segment lost 6 bases and the J segment 7 bases; nucleotides outside the gene matches: 6. This CDR3 comprises 13 residues. The CDR3 spells CASRGQGLGEAFF. The CDR3 DNA reads as TGTGCCAGCAGAGGACAGGGGTTGGGTGAAGCTTTCTTT.

This chain links TRBV23-1 with TRBJ1-3, with 9 bases matching TRBD1. TRBV23-1 is known as an ORF, though its function is uncertain. This CDR3 region has 17 residues. The V and J ends lost 8 bases and 0 bases, in that order; junction bases with no gene match: 11. The CDR3 nucleotides read TGCGCCAGCCGCAAACCGGGACAGGGAATCTCTGGAAACACCATATATTTT. It translates to CASRKPGQGISGNTIYF.

This rearrangement joins TRBV2 to TRBJ2-3; 7 bases are shared with TRBD2. The CDR3 runs to 14 residues. Germline-derived CDR1 and CDR2 are SNHLY and FYNNEI. V trimming: 5 bases; J trimming: 0 bases; junction bases outside the gene matches: 2. The CDR3 protein is CASSWGGSTDTQYF. DNA of the CDR3: TGTGCCAGCAGTTGGGGGGGTAGCACAGATACGCAGTATTTT.